This TCR beta chain was documented in a study of T cells in Graves' hyperthyroidism and ophthalmopathy (dated by TCRdb to between 2018 and 2020). A note on the overall study: Peripheral blood was collected at initial diagnosis, before any treatment. The paper reports TCR Vbeta CDR3 sequencing of approximately 130 peripheral blood samples: around 45 ophthalmopathy, fewer than 80 hyperthyroidism and 17 progressor patients. For training and testing, the roughly 93 patients in the discovery cohort were randomly divided in a 7:3 ratio. After blood sampling, hyperthyroidism patients were treated with methimazole at a starting dose of 30 mg daily, and ophthalmopathy patients were treated with high-dose intravenous methylprednisolone. In about six Graves' hyperthyroidism patients, the study also compared T-cell repertoires from thyroid tissue with T-cell repertoires from blood. To identify distinguishing TCR V-J signatures, a discovery cohort of around 100 patients was used, comprising 43 with Graves' ophthalmopathy and some 57 with stable Graves' hyperthyroidism. Prospective prediction of ophthalmopathy was tested in an independent validation cohort of some 20 hyperthyroidism patients and 17 patients who later progressed to ophthalmopathy.

The research as a whole found: A 13 V-J signature model separated ophthalmopathy from stable hyperthyroidism, with 87.88% sensitivity and about 81% specificity in cross-validation and 80%/75% in testing. No statistical method was used to set the sample size in advance, and investigators knew the group allocation. Most expanded thyroid clonotypes (frequency above 0.001) were also detected in blood, suggesting blood repertoires may reflect thyroid immune responses. In validation, the model predicted progression to ophthalmopathy with approximately 69% sensitivity and less than 80% specificity, a median of about 6.7 months before onset.

This clonotype was seen repeatedly, ten times or more. The specificity of this receptor is unknown. No much larger clonotype is one base removed from it; base qualities were not supplied. Amplification of TCR beta CDR3 regions was carried out from RNA transcripts. The first round of RT-PCR for the TCR CDR3 was performed with the HTBI primer set and the Qiagen OneStep RT-PCR kit. A second multiplex PCR round built the libraries, followed by size selection and purification. Paired-end sequencing of the libraries was performed with 100 bp reads on an Illumina HiSeq2000. Turning to the authors' computational methods: SOAPnuke was used to process the raw data, with reads discarded if the reads contained adapters or uncalled bases, had a mean Phred below 15, or lacked an exact constant-primer or identifier match. High-quality paired reads were merged using COPE v1.2.5, and each unique nucleotide sequence was defined as a clonotype. Clonotypes were aligned to IMGT TRBV, TRBD and TRBJ reference segments using MiTCR v1.1. Only V-J combinations with frequency above 0.0001, covering 99.2% of repertoires, were analysed. The TCS score was defined as F50 (clonal expansion) divided by E x V (chaos), with BLOSUM62-based TCRdist calculated between CDR3 peptides within each V-J. Welch's t-statistics and random forest reduced approximately 520 V-J features to fewer than 15, which were used in a naive Bayes classifier (R e1071). TCRdb redid the processing of the public reads, applying fastp at Q25 and MiXCR, and retained in-frame beta chains. Each entry is one CDR3 protein sequence, shown with its most common DNA and genes. The V and J calls, along with clone size, are taken from TCRdb and not from the paper's own processing. A total of about 530,000 distinct CDR3 sequences appear in this sample, more than 15% of them only once. The ten largest clones represent 17% of the sample.

In the ophthalmopathy patients, disease was moderately to severely active, with a Clinical Activity Score of 3 or more, a NOSPECS grade of 4 or more, and a duration of less than 3 months. Any patient with an uncontrolled infection, another autoimmune disease, pregnancy or lactation was excluded. Clinical symptoms, serum thyroxine and TRAb, thyroid ultrasound, and orbital computed tomography formed the basis for the diagnoses. PBMCs were separated from roughly 9.6 ml of fresh peripheral blood using Ficoll-Paque density gradient centrifugation. Trizol reagent was used to extract total RNA, and RNA quality was then checked on an Agilent 2100 Bioanalyzer. Sequenced: blood. The receptor comes from a woman younger than 30 with Graves' ophthalmopathy.

The DNA reads as follows: TGTGCCAGCAGTTTCGGGTCAGGGGAGTACGAGCAGTACTTC. Protein translation: CASSFGSGEYEQYF. The chain couples TRBV28 to TRBJ2-7; TRBD1 is a weak D gene call, 6 bases matching. The germline ends are 13 bases apart after V is trimmed by 3 bases and J by 4 bases. Inclusive of the bounding cysteine and phenylalanine, the CDR3 is 14 residues long. The only DNA kept is the CDR3, 42 bases in frame from the first base. CDR1 MDHEN and CDR2 SYDVKM are derived from the germline V gene. Extended through the reference TRBV28 and TRBJ2-7 proteins, this CDR3 yields the full variable domain: DVKVTQSSRYLVKRTGEKVFLECVQDMDHENMFWYRQDPGLGLRLIYFSYDVKMKEKGDIPEGYSVSREKKERFSLILESASTNQTSMYLCASSFGSGEYEQYFGPGTRLTVT.